The T cell receptor beta chain under discussion was sequenced for a study of T cell repertoires in cytomegalovirus infection. In regard to this clonotype: Its antigen remains unidentified.

One entry per CDR3 protein results from TCRdb running MiXCR on the reads. This sample has about 470,000 distinct CDR3 sequences, with roughly 42% found just once. CDR1 SGHVS and CDR2 FNYEAQ come from the germline V gene. The CDR3 extends over 14 amino acids. Trimming removed 4 bases from V and 8 bases from J; junction bases left unmatched: 6. The TCR comes from a human donor in good health (CMV status not recorded). Some clones in this sample may be carry-over from other donors' samples. The chain is built from TRBV7-6 and TRBJ1-4; the match to TRBD1 covers 8 bases. The sequencing here drew on cultured PBMCs, taken from culture after CMV antigen stimulation. The CDR3 sequence is CASSSQGVGEKLFF. CDR3 in DNA: TGTGCCAGCAGCTCACAGGGGGTTGGGGAAAAACTGTTTTTT.